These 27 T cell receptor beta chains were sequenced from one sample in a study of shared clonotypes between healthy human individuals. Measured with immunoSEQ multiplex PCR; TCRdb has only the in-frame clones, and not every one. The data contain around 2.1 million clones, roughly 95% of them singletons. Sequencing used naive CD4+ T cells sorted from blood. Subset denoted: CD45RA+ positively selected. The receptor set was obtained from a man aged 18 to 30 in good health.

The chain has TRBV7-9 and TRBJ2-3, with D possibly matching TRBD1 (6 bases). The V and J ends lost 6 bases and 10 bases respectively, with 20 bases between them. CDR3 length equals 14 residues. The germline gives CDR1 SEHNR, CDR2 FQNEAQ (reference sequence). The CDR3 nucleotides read TGTGCCAGCAGTACAGGGTTCGTTGGAGAAGCGCAGTATTTT. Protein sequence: CASSTGFVGEAQYF.

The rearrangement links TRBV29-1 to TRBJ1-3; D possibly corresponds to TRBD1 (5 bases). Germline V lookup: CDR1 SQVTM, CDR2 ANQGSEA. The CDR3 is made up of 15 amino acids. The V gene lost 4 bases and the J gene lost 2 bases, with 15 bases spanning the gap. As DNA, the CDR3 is TGCAGCGTTGCACCTACCGGCAGGGCTGGAAACACCATATATTTT. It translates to CSVAPTGRAGNTIYF. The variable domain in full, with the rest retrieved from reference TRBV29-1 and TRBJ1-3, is SAVISQKPSRDICQRGTSLTIQCQVDSQVTMMFWYRQQPGQSLTLIATANQGSEATYESGFVIDKFPISRPNLTFSTLTVSNMSPEDSSIYLCSVAPTGRAGNTIYFGEGSWLTVV.

The CDR3 spells CATHATSNQPQHF. The CDR3, as DNA: TGTGCCACGCACGCTACTAGCAATCAGCCCCAGCATTTT. The V gene is TRBV6-6, the J gene TRBJ1-5; D remains ambiguous. V was cut by 10 bases and J by 0 bases, with 10 bases left in between. The germline V gene has CDR1 MNHNY and CDR2 SVGAGI (reference sequence). This CDR3 is built from 13 residues.

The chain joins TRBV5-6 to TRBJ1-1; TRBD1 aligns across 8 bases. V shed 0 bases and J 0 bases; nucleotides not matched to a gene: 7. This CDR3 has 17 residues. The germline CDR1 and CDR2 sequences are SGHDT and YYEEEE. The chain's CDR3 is CASSLEGPDRVNTEAFF. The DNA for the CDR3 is TGTGCCAGCAGCTTGGAGGGGCCGGACAGGGTGAACACTGAAGCTTTCTTT.

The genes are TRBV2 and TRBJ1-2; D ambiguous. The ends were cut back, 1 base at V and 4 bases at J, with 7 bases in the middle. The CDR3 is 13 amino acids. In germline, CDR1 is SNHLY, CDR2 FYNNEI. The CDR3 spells CASSEDSIYGYTF. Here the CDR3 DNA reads TGTGCCAGCAGTGAAGACAGTATCTATGGCTACACCTTC.

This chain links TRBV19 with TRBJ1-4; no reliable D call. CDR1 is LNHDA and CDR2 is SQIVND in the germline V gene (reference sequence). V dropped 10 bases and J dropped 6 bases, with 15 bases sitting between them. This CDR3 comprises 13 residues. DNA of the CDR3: TGTGCCAACTCGCGGATTGGGCATGAAAAACTGTTTTTT. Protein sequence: CANSRIGHEKLFF.

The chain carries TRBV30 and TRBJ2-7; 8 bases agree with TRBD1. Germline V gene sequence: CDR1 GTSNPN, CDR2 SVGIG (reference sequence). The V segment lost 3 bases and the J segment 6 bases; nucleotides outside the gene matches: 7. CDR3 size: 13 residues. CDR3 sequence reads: CAWSLRTGREQYF. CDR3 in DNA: TGTGCCTGGAGCCTCCGGACAGGGCGCGAGCAGTACTTC. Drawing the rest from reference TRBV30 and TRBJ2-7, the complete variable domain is SQTIHQWPATLVQPVGSPLSLECTVEGTSNPNLYWYRQAAGRGLQLLFYSVGIGQISSEVPQNLSASRPQDRQFILSSKKLLLSDSGFYLCAWSLRTGREQYFGPGTRLTVT.

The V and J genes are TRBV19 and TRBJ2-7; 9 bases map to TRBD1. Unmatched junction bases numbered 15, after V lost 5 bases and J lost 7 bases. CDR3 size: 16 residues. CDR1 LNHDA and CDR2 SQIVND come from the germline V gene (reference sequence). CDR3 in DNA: TGTGCCAGTAGTCCTAACAGGGGGCGAGCAATAATTGAGCAGTACTTC. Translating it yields CASSPNRGRAIIEQYF.

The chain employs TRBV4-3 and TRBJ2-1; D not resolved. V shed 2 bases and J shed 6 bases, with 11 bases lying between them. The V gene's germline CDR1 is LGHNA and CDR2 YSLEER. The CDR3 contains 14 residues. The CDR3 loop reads CASSQQPASNEQFF. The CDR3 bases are TGCGCCAGCAGCCAACAGCCCGCTAGCAATGAGCAGTTCTTC.

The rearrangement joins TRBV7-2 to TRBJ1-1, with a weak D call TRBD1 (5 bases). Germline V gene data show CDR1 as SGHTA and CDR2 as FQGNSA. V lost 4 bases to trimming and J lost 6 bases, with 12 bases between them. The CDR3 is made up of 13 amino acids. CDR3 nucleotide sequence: TGTGCCAGCAGCTCCGTCGGGGCCCCTGAAGCTTTCTTT. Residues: CASSSVGAPEAFF.

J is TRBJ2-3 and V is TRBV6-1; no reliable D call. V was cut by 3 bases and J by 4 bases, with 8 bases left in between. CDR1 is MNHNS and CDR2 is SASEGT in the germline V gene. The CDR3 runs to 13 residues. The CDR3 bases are TGTGCCAGCAGTGACCTAGGACCAGATACGCAGTATTTT. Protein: CASSDLGPDTQYF.

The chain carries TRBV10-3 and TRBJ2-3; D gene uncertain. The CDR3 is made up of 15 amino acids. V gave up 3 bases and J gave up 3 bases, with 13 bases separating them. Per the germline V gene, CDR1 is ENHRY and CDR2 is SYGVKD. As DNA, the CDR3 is TGTGCCATCAGTGATGGTAATAGTATGACAGATACGCAGTATTTT. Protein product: CAISDGNSMTDTQYF.

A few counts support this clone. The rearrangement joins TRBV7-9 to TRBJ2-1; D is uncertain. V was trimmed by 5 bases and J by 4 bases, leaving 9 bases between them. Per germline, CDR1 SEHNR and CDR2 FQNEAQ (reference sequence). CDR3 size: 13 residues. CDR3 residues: CASSGAQYNEQFF. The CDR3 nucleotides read TGTGCCAGCAGCGGAGCTCAGTACAATGAGCAGTTCTTC.

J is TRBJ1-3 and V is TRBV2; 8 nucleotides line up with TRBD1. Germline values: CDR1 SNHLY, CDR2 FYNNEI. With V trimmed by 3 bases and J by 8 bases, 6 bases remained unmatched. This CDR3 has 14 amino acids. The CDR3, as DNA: TGTGCCAGCAGTGACGGACAGGGAAAGCACACCATATATTTT. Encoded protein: CASSDGQGKHTIYF.

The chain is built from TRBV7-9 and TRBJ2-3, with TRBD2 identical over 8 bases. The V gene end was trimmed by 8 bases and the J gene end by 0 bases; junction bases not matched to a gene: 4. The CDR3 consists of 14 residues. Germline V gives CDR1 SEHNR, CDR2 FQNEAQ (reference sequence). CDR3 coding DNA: TGTGCCAGCTTCGGGAGGGCTAGCACAGATACGCAGTATTTT. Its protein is CASFGRASTDTQYF.

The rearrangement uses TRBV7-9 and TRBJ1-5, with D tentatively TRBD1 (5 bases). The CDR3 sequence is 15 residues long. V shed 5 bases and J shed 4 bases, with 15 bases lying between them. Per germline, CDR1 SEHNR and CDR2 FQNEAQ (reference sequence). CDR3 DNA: TGTGCCAGCAGCCCAGCAGGGTCTAAAAATCAGCCCCAGCATTTT. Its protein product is CASSPAGSKNQPQHF.

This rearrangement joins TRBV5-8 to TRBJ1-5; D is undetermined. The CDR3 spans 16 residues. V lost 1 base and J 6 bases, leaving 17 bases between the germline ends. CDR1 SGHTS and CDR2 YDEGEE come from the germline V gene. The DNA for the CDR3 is TGTGCCAGCAGCTTGAGACTTGGCTCCGCCAGTCAGCCCCAGCATTTT. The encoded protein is CASSLRLGSASQPQHF.

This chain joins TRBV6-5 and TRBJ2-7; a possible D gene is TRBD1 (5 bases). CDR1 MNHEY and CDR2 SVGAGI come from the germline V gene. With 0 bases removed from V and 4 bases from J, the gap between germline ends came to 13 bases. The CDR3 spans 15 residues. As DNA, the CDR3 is TGTGCCAGCAGTTACTCGAATACCAGGGTGTACGAGCAGTACTTC. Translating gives CASSYSNTRVYEQYF.

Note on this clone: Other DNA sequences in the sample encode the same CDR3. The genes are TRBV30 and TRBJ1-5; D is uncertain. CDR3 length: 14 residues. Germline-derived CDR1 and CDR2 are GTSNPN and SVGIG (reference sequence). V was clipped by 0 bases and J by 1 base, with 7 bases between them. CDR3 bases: TGTGCCTGGAGTGTCGGCAGCAGCAATCAGCCCCAGCATTTT. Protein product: CAWSVGSSNQPQHF.

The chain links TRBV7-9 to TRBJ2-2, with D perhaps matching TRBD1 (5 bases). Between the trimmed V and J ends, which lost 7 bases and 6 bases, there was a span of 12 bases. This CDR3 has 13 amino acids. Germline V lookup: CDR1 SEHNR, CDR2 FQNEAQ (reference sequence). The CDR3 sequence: CASNSRVAGELFF. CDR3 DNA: TGTGCCAGCAACAGCAGGGTCGCCGGGGAGCTGTTTTTT.

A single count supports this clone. The CDR3 protein is CAISQAGVDTQYF. DNA of the CDR3: TGTGCCATCAGTCAAGCGGGAGTGGATACGCAGTATTTT. V and J are TRBV10-3 and TRBJ2-3; 8 bases are a match to TRBD2. The trim removed 5 bases at V and 6 bases at J, leaving 4 bases unmatched. CDR1 is ENHRY, CDR2 SYGVKD, per germline. The CDR3 is made up of 13 amino acids.

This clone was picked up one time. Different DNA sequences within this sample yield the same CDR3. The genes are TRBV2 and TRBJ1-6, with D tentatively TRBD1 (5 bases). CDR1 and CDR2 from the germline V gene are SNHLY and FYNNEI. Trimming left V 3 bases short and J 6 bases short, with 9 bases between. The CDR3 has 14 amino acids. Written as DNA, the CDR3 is TGTGCCAGCAGTGAGCAGGGAGCTAATTCACCCCTCCACTTT. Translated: CASSEQGANSPLHF.

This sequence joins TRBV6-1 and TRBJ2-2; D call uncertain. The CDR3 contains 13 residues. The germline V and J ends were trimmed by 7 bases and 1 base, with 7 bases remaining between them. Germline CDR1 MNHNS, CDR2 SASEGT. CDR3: CASTWGNTGELFF. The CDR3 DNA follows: TGTGCCAGCACCTGGGGGAACACCGGGGAGCTGTTTTTT.

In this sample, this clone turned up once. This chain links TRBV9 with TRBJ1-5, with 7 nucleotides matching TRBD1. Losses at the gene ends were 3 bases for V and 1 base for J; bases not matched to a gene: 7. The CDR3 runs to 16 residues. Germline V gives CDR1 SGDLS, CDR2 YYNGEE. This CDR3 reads CASSELWGQSNQPQHF. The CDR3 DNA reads TGTGCCAGCAGCGAACTCTGGGGACAGAGCAATCAGCCCCAGCATTTT.

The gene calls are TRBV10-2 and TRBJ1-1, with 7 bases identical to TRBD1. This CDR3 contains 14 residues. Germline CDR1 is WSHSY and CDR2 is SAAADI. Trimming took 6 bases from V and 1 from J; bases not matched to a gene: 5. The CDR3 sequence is CASRSGTANTEAFF. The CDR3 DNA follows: TGCGCCAGCAGAAGCGGGACAGCGAACACTGAAGCTTTCTTT.

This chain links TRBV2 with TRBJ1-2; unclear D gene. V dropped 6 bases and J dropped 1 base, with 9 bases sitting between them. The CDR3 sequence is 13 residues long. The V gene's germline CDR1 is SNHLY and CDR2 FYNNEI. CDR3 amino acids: CASSGHVNYGYTF. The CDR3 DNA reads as TGTGCCAGCAGCGGCCACGTTAACTATGGCTACACCTTC.

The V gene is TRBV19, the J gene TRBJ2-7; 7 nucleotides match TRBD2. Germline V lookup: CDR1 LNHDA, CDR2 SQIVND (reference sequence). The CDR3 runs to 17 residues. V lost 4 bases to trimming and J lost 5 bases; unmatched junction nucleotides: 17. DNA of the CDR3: TGTGCCAGTAGTACCTCATCCTTGGCGGGAGCATTCGACGAGCAGTACTTC. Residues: CASSTSSLAGAFDEQYF.